Presented here are 4 T cell receptor beta chains from one specimen sequenced in a study of blood T cell repertoires in COVID-19 (dated by TCRdb to about 2020). Library construction relied on the immunoSEQ multiplex PCR assay. This is the immuneACCESS table as TCRdb keeps it, with only in-frame sequences that have V and J called. A part of the clones is gone; compared with another copy, unresolved V genes explain less than half, and the rest is unexplained. Counted in this sample were a few hundred thousand clones; around 89% of them appeared once. The top ten hold more than 0.75% of the sample. The specimen was peripheral blood. These receptors were collected from a young man with acute or convalescent COVID-19.

V is TRBV30 and J is TRBJ2-1, with D unclear. With 1 base removed from V and 14 bases from J, the gap between germline ends came to 15 bases. This CDR3 has 12 residues. CDR1 is GTSNPN, CDR2 SVGIG, per germline (reference sequence). CDR3 region: CAWSGVARPEFF. In DNA form, the CDR3 reads TGTGCCTGGAGTGGGGTAGCCAGACCGGAGTTCTTC.

The V gene is TRBV7-9, the J gene TRBJ1-2; D unclear. Germline loops: CDR1 SEHNR, CDR2 FQNEAQ (reference sequence). The ends were cut back, 1 base at V and 8 bases at J, with 8 bases in the middle. This CDR3 has 12 residues. The CDR3, as DNA: TGTGCCAGCAGCTTAGTCCCAGTAGGCTACACCTTC. Translating gives CASSLVPVGYTF.

This clone was counted a single time. This chain links TRBV7-3 with TRBJ2-5; weak D call: TRBD2 (6 bases). The V end was cut by 2 bases, the J end by 5 bases, with 12 bases between. CDR3 size: 14 residues. The germline CDR1 and CDR2 sequences are SGHTA and FQGTGA. The CDR3, as DNA: TGTGCCAGCAGCTTAGGGGGGAATGGGGAGACCCAGTACTTC. As protein: CASSLGGNGETQYF.

The rearrangement links TRBV2 to TRBJ2-7, with a tentative D call TRBD1 (6 bases). Per germline, CDR1 SNHLY and CDR2 FYNNEI. V lost 8 bases to trimming and J lost 5 bases, with 10 bases between them. This CDR3 is 11 amino acids long. The CDR3 sequence is CASRQANEQYF. Here the CDR3 DNA reads TGTGCCAGCCGACAGGCCAACGAGCAGTACTTC.